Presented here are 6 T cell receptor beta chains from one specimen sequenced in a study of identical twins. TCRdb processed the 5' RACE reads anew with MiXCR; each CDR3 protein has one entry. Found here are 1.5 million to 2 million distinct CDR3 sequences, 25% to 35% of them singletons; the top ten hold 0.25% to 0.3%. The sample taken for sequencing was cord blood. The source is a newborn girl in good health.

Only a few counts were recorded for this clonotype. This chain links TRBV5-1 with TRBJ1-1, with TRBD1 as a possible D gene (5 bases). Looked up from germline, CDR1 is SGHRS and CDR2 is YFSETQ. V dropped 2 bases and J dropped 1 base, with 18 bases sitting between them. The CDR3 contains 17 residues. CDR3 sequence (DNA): TGCGCCAGCAGCTTCAGCACCGGGGCCCTCACGAACACTGAAGCTTTCTTT. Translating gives CASSFSTGALTNTEAFF.

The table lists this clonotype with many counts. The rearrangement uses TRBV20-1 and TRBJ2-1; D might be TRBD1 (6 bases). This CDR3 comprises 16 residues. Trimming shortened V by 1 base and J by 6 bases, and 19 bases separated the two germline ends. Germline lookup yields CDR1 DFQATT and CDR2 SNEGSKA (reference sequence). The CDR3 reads CSARGTGIGRGNEQFF. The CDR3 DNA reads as TGCAGTGCTAGAGGAACGGGAATAGGCAGGGGCAATGAGCAGTTCTTC.

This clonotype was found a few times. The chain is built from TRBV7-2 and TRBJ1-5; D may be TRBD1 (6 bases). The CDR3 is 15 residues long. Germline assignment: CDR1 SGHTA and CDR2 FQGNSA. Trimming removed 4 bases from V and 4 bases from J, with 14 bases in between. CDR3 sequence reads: CASSSGRTVNQPQHF. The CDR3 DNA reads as TGTGCCAGCAGCTCGGGGCGGACAGTTAATCAGCCCCAGCATTTT.

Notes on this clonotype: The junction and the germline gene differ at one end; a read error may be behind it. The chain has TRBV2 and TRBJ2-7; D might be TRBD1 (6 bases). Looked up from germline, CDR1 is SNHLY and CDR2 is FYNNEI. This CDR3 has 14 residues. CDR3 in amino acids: CASIGQSSSYEQCF. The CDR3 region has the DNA TGTGCCAGCATCGGACAGTCGAGCTCCTACGAGCAGTGCTTC.

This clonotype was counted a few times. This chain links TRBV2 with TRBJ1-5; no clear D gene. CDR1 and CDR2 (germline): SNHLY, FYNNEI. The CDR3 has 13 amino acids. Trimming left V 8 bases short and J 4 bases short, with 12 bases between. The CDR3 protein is CASLRAWNQPQHF. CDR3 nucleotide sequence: TGTGCCAGCCTTCGGGCCTGGAATCAGCCCCAGCATTTT.

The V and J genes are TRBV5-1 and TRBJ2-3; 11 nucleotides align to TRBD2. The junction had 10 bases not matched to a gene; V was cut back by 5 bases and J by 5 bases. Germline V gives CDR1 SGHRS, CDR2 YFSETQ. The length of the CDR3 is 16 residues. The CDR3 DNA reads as TGCGCCAGCAGACTTACTAGCGGGAGTTCGAGAGATACGCAGTATTTT. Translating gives CASRLTSGSSRDTQYF. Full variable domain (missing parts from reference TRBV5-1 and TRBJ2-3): KAGVTQTPRYLIKTRGQQVTLSCSPISGHRSVSWYQQTPGQGLQFLFEYFSETQRNKGNFPGRFSGRQFSNSRSEMNVSTLELGDSALYLCASRLTSGSSRDTQYFGPGTRLTVL.